The present T cell receptor (beta chain) was sequenced within a study of T cell changes during pregnancy in multiple sclerosis (dated by TCRdb to about 2019). Concerning the study at large: In women with multiple sclerosis, the researchers looked at how the T cell repertoire shifted as pregnancy progressed.

In the germline V gene, CDR1 corresponds to SGHTA and CDR2 to FQGNSA. V drops 1 base and J drops 7 bases, leaving 8 bases in between. The CDR3, cysteine through phenylalanine, is 14 amino acids long. The read is trimmed to its CDR3 DNA, 42 bases read in frame from base 1. The library was prepared using the immunoSEQ multiplex PCR assay. The table comes from immuneACCESS by way of TCRdb, which keeps in-frame sequences with V and J called. Part of the clones is missing from these tables; in studies checked, under half for an unresolved V gene and the rest for unknown reasons. A total of around 75,000 clones appear in this sample, about 90% of them only once. The ten largest clonotypes hold over 0.7% of the sample. As concerns this clone: Its antigen is not yet known. The sample holds no much larger clone one base away, and base qualities are not on file.

The chain uses TRBV7-2 and TRBJ1-6; the D gene cannot be named for sure. This specimen consisted of peripheral blood, obtained in the first trimester of pregnancy. The receptor's source is a female donor in good health, enrolled as a control in a pregnancy study. The nucleotides read TGTGCCAGCAGCTTAGTTAGAGGGAATTCACCCCTCCACTTT. Translated, this gives CASSLVRGNSPLHF.